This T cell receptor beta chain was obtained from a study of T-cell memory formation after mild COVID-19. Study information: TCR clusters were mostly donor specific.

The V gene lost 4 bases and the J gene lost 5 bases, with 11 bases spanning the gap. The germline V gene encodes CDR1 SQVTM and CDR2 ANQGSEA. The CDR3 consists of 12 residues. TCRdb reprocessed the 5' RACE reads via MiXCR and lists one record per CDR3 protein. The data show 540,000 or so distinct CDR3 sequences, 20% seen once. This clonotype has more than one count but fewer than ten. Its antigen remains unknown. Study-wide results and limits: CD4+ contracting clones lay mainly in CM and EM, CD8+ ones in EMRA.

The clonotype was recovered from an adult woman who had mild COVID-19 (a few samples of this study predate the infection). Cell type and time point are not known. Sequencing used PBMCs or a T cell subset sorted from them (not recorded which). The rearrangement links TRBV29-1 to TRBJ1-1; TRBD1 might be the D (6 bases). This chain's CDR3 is CSVGLRGTEAFF. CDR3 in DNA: TGCAGCGTTGGACTCAGGGGTACTGAAGCTTTCTTT.